A selection of T cell receptor beta chains follows, all from one sample in a study of CD8+CD57+ T cells in acquired aplastic anemia. TCRdb used MiXCR to reprocess the reads, holding one entry per CDR3 protein. Among around 230,000 distinct CDR3 sequences listed, roughly 57% were seen once. Sample: sorted CD4+, CD8+, or CD8+CD57+ T cells (not recorded which) from PBMCs. The receptor set was obtained from a human donor in good health. Both conserved end residues are part of each CDR3. The D gene is left open where the match is weak. Only part of the rows carry a size: once, few, many, or a class if the clone is expanded.

d_call: .
clone_size: .
j_call: TRBJ2-7
v_call: TRBV20-1
cdr3_nt: TGCAGTGCCACCGCGACCCCATACCGCTCCGAGCAGTACTTC
cdr3_aa: CSATATPYRSEQYF

d_call: TRBD1
clone_size: .
j_call: TRBJ1-2
v_call: TRBV25-1
cdr3_nt: TGTGCCAGCAGCTTGGGTACCGGGACAGGGTCTGGCTACACCTTC
cdr3_aa: CASSLGTGTGSGYTF

d_call: .
clone_size: many
j_call: TRBJ1-2
v_call: TRBV4-3
cdr3_nt: TGCGCCAGCAGCCAAGCGGAGGGAACTAACTATGGCTACACCTTC
cdr3_aa: CASSQAEGTNYGYTF

d_call: .
clone_size: .
j_call: TRBJ1-5
v_call: TRBV2
cdr3_nt: TGTGCCAGCAGTGAAGGTGGAGGGGCCGTTCAGCCCCAGCATTTT
cdr3_aa: CASSEGGGAVQPQHF

d_call: .
clone_size: .
j_call: TRBJ2-7
v_call: TRBV7-8
cdr3_nt: TGTGCCAGCAGCTGGGCCGGGACGAGTTCCTACGAGCAGTACTTC
cdr3_aa: CASSWAGTSSYEQYF

d_call: .
clone_size: .
j_call: TRBJ2-7
v_call: TRBV6-5
cdr3_nt: TGTGCCAGCAGTTACTCTTTAGCATCCTTCTCCTACGAGCAGTACTTC
cdr3_aa: CASSYSLASFSYEQYF

d_call: .
clone_size: .
j_call: TRBJ2-3
v_call: TRBV10-3
cdr3_nt: TGTGCCATCAGTGAGTCATTCCCAGGGACAGATACGCAGTATTTT
cdr3_aa: CAISESFPGTDTQYF

d_call: TRBD2
clone_size: .
j_call: TRBJ2-1
v_call: TRBV7-7
cdr3_nt: TGTGCTAGCAGCTTACGACTAGCGGGGGGCGATGAGCAGTTCTTC
cdr3_aa: CASSLRLAGGDEQFF

d_call: .
clone_size: .
j_call: TRBJ2-6
v_call: TRBV7-3
cdr3_nt: TGTGCCAGCAGCTTAATGGGGTCTGGGGCCAACGTCCTGACTTTC
cdr3_aa: CASSLMGSGANVLTF

d_call: .
clone_size: many
j_call: TRBJ2-2
v_call: TRBV4-1
cdr3_nt: TGCGCCAGCAGCGGAAGTTTGTACACCGGGGAGCTGTTTTTT
cdr3_aa: CASSGSLYTGELFF

d_call: .
clone_size: .
j_call: TRBJ1-1
v_call: TRBV9
cdr3_nt: TGTGCCAGCAGCCCTGGATGGGGGGGGCTCACTGAAGCTTTCTTT
cdr3_aa: CASSPGWGGLTEAFF

d_call: .
clone_size: .
j_call: TRBJ1-4
v_call: TRBV20-1
cdr3_nt: TGCAGTGCTAGGGACAGCCGGAGACTGTTTTTT
cdr3_aa: CSARDSRRLFF

d_call: .
clone_size: .
j_call: TRBJ2-7
v_call: TRBV9
cdr3_nt: TGTGTCGGCAGCGTAGCTGGAGGAACCTACGAGCAGTACTTC
cdr3_aa: CVGSVAGGTYEQYF

d_call: .
clone_size: .
j_call: TRBJ2-7
v_call: TRBV7-3
cdr3_nt: TGTGCCAGCAGGTCTAACTACGAGCAGTACTTC
cdr3_aa: CASRSNYEQYF

d_call: TRBD2
clone_size: .
j_call: TRBJ2-1
v_call: TRBV20-1
cdr3_nt: TGCAGTGCTAGAGATTCGACTAGCGGGGGCACCAATGAGCAGTTCTTC
cdr3_aa: CSARDSTSGGTNEQFF

d_call: .
clone_size: many
j_call: TRBJ1-1
v_call: TRBV7-9
cdr3_nt: TGTGCCAGCAGATCGTCTGAGGGGGGGCGAGGGATGAACACTGAAGCTTTCTTT
cdr3_aa: CASRSSEGGRGMNTEAFF

d_call: .
clone_size: .
j_call: TRBJ2-1
v_call: TRBV20-1
cdr3_nt: TGCAGTGTCATCTTACCGGGGAGCTCCTACAATGAGCAGTTCTTC
cdr3_aa: CSVILPGSSYNEQFF

d_call: TRBD1
clone_size: few
j_call: TRBJ1-6
v_call: TRBV19
cdr3_nt: TGTGCCAGTAGTGTCCGGGACAGGCAGTCACCCCTCCACTTT
cdr3_aa: CASSVRDRQSPLHF

d_call: .
clone_size: .
j_call: TRBJ1-2
v_call: TRBV7-9
cdr3_nt: TGTGCCAGCAGCTCCGCTGCTCTATCCGAGGAAGACTATGGCTACACCTTC
cdr3_aa: CASSSAALSEEDYGYTF